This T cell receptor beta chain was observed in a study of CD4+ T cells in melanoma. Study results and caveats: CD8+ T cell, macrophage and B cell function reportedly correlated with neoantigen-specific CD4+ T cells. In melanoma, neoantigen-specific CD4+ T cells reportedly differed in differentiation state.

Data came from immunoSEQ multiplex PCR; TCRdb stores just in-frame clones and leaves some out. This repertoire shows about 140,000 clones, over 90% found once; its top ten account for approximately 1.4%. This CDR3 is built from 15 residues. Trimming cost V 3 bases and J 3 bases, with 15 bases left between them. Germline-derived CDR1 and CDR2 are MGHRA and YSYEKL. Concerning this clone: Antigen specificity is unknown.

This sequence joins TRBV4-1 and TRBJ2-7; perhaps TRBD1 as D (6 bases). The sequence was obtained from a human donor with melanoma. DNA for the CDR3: TGCGCCAGCAGCCAGTTTCCCGGGACAAACTACGAGCAGTACTTC. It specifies CASSQFPGTNYEQYF.